This T cell receptor beta chain was captured in a study of cytomegalovirus exposure and HLA in healthy donors. With regard to this clone: Antigen: not known.

The PCR ran on 60 Vbeta and 13 Jbeta primers. The method was immunoSEQ multiplex PCR; TCRdb's version includes in-frame clones alone and lacks a portion of them. The sample gives more than 85,000 clones, 70% to 85% of which show up once; more than 1% is in the top ten. Points from the study as a whole: As a later analysis revealed, the rate of TCR association differed by HLA locus, with DRB1 most and HLA-C fewest. Presence/absence analyses rested on an assumption that sequencing depth was roughly uniform across donors. The availability of immune exposure information extended only to CMV serostatus.

V was shortened by 1 base and J by 5 bases, with 11 bases between the two germline ends. The CDR3 consists of 14 residues. Germline V gene sequence: CDR1 MNHNS, CDR2 SASEGT. The chain carries TRBV6-1 and TRBJ1-2; D is unclear. The TCR originated in a woman between 18 and 30 years old in good health and CMV-seronegative. Sequencing input: PBMCs. The CDR3 sequence: CASSEVGRTYGYTF. The CDR3 DNA is TGTGCCAGCAGTGAAGTGGGTCGGACTTATGGCTACACCTTC.